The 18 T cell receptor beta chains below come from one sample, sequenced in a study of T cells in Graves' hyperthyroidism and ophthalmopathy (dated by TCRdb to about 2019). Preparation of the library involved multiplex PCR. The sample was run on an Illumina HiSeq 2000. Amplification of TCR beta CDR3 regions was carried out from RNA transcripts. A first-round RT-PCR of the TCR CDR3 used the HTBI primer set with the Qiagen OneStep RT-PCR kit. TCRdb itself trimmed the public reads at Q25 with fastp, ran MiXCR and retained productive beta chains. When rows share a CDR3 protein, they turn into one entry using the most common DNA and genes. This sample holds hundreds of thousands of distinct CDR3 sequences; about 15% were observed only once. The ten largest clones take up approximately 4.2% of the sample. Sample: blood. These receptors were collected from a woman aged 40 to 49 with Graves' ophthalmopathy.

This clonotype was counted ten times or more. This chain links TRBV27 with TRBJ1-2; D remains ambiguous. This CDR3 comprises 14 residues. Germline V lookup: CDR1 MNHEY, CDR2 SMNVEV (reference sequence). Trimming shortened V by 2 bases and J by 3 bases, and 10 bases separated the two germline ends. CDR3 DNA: TGTGCCAGCAGTTTAGGTAGAGGCGACTATGGCTACACCTTC. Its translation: CASSLGRGDYGYTF.

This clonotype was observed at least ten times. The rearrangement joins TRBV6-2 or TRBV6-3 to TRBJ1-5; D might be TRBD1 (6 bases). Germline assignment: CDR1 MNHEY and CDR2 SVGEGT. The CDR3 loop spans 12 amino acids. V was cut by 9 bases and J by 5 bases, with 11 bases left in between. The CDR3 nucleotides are TGTGCCAGGAAACAGGGTTATCAGCCCCAGCATTTT. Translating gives CARKQGYQPQHF.

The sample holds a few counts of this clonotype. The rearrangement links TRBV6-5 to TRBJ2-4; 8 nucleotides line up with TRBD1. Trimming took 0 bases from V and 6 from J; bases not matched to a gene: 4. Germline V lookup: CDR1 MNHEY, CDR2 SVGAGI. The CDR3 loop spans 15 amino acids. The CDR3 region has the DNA TGTGCCAGCAGTTACTCCTGGACAGGGAGAAACATTCAGTACTTC. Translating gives CASSYSWTGRNIQYF.

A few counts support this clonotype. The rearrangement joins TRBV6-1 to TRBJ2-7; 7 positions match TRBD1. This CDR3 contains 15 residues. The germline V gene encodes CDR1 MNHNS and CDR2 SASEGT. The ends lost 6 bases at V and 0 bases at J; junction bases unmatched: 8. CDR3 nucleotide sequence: TGTGCCAGCAGGATCGCACAGGGGCCCTCCTACGAGCAGTACTTC. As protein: CASRIAQGPSYEQYF.

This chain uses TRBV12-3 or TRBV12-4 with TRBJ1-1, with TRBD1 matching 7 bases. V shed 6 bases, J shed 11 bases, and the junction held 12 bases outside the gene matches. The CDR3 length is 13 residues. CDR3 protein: CASSPTGIEGAFF. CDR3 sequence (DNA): TGTGCCAGCAGCCCGACAGGGATCGAGGGGGCTTTCTTT.

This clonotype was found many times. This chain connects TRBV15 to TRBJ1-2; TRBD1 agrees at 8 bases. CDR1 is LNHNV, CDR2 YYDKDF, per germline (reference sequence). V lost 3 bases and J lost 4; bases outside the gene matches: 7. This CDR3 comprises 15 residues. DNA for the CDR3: TGTGCCACCAGCAGGACCACAGGGGGGATCTATGGCTACACCTTC. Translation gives CATSRTTGGIYGYTF.

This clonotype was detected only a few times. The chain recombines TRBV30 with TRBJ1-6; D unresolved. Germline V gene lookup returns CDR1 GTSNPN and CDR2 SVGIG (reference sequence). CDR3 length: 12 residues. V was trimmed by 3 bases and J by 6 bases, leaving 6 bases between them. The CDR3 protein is CAWRRGNSPLHF. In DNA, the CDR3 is TGTGCCTGGAGGCGCGGTAATTCACCCCTCCACTTT.

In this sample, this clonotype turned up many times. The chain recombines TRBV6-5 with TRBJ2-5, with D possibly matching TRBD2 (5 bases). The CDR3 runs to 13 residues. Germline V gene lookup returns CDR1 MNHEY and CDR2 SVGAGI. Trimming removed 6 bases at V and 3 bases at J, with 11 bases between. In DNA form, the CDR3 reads TGTGCCAGCAGGGGCGGAGCGGAAGAGACCCAGTACTTC. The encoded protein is CASRGGAEETQYF.

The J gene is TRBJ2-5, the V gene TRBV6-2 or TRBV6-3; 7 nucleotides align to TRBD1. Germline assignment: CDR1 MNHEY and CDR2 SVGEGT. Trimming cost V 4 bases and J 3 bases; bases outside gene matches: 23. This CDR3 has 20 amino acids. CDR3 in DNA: TGTGCCAGCAGTTTCCCGCTGTTCGTAAGACAGGGAGAAACTAAAGAGACCCAGTACTTC. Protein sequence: CASSFPLFVRQGETKETQYF.

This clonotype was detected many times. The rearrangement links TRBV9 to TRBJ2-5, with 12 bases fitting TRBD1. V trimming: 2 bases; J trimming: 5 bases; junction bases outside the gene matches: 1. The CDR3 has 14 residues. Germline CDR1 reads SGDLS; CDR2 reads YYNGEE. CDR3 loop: CASSVGQGAETQYF. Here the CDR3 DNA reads TGTGCCAGCAGCGTGGGACAGGGGGCGGAGACCCAGTACTTC.

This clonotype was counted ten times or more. CDR3 nucleotides: TGCAGTGCAAATCTAGCGGGAGTAAACTACAATGAGCAGTTCTTC. Translated, it gives CSANLAGVNYNEQFF. The V call is TRBV20-1, the J call TRBJ2-1, with TRBD2 identical over 10 bases. Germline loops: CDR1 DFQATT, CDR2 SNEGSKA (reference sequence). V was pared by 6 bases and J by 3 bases, with 8 bases of the junction left unmatched. The CDR3 totals 15 residues.

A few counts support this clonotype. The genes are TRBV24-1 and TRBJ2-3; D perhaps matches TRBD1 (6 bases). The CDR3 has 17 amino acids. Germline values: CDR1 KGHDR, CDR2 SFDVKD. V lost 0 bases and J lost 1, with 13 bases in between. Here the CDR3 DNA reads TGTGCCACCAGTGATTTGACCCAGGGGATGGGCACAGATACGCAGTATTTT. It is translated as CATSDLTQGMGTDTQYF.

The DNA for the CDR3 is TGCAGCGTTGACCAGGGGGCGAAAGGCTACACCTTC. Residues: CSVDQGAKGYTF. The chain recombines TRBV29-1 with TRBJ1-2; 8 bases match TRBD1. The CDR3 is made up of 12 amino acids. The V segment lost 3 bases and the J segment 8 bases; nucleotides outside the gene matches: 5. The germline V gene encodes CDR1 SQVTM and CDR2 ANQGSEA.

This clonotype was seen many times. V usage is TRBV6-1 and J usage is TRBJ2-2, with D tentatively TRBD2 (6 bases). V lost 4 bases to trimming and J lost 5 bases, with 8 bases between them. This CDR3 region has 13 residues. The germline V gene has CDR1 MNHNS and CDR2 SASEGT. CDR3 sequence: CASSVRGTGELFF. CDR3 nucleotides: TGTGCCAGCAGTGTGCGGGGAACCGGGGAGCTGTTTTTT.

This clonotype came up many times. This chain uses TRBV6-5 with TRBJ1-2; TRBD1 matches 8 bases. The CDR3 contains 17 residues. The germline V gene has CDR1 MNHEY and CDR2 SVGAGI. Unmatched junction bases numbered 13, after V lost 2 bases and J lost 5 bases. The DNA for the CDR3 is TGTGCCAGCAGTTACCGCTCGACAGGGGAGGGGTTATATGGCTACACCTTC. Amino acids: CASSYRSTGEGLYGYTF.

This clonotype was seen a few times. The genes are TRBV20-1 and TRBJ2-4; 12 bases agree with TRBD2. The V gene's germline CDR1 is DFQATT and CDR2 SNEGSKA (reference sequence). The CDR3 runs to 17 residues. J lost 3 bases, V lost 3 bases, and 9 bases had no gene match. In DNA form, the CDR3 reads TGCAGTGCTAGTCTAGCGGGAGGGCCCCAAGGCAAAAACATTCAGTACTTC. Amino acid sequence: CSASLAGGPQGKNIQYF.

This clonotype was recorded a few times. DNA for the CDR3: TGCAGTGCTCCCCCGGACACAAACACCGGGGAGCTGTTTTTT. Protein product: CSAPPDTNTGELFF. The chain joins TRBV20-1 to TRBJ2-2; D possibly corresponds to TRBD1 (5 bases). The germline CDR1 and CDR2 sequences are DFQATT and SNEGSKA (reference sequence). This CDR3 comprises 14 residues. With 5 bases removed from V and 2 bases from J, the gap between germline ends came to 12 bases.

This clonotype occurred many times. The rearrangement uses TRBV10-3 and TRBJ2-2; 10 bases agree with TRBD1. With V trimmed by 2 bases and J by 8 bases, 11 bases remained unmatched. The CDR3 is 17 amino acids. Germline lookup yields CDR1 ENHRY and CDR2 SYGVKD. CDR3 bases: TGTGCCATCAGTGAGACCCGGGACAGGGGAATGGAAGGGGAGCTGTTTTTT. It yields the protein CAISETRDRGMEGELFF.